A selection of T cell receptor beta chains follows, all from one sample in a study of blood T cells in healthy people across ages. TCRdb itself ran the 5' RACE reads through MiXCR, one entry per CDR3 protein. This table holds roughly 2 million distinct CDR3 sequences, around 48% found once. What was sequenced was blood. Source of these receptors: a woman aged 40-49 years in good health. CDR3s include the opening cysteine and the closing phenylalanine or tryptophan. D genes are given only for firm matches. Expanded clones get a size class; other rows say once, few or many, or leave the size out.

j_call clone_size v_call d_call cdr3_aa cdr3_nt
TRBJ2-1 . TRBV7-9 TRBD1 CASSPGQDRDEQFF TGTGCCAGCAGCCCGGGACAGGATAGGGATGAGCAGTTCTTC
TRBJ2-5 few TRBV5-1 TRBD1 CASSYTGTGKGETQYF TGCGCCAGCAGCTACACCGGGACAGGGAAGGGTGAGACCCAGTACTTC
TRBJ2-3 . TRBV12-3/TRBV12-4 . CASSLFSGGQNADTQYF TGTGCCAGCAGTTTATTCTCCGGAGGACAGAACGCAGATACGCAGTATTTT
TRBJ2-2 . TRBV2 . CASSEAKRNGELFF TGTGCCAGCAGTGAAGCCAAGCGTAACGGGGAGCTGTTTTTT
TRBJ2-5 once TRBV7-2 . CASSSDSGAQYF TGTGCCAGCAGTTCCGACTCGGGCGCCCAGTACTTC
TRBJ2-7 once TRBV28 TRBD1 CASSPGTELGYEQYF TGTGCCAGCAGCCCAGGGACAGAACTCGGGTACGAGCAGTACTTC
TRBJ1-4 few TRBV29-1 . CSVWAVTNEKLFF TGCAGCGTTTGGGCGGTAACTAATGAAAAACTGTTTTTT
TRBJ1-2 . TRBV27 . CASSWAKGYGYTF TGTGCCAGCAGTTGGGCAAAGGGGTATGGCTACACCTTC
TRBJ2-7 . TRBV6-2/TRBV6-3 TRBD1 CASTSGGPGGYEQYF TGTGCCAGCACTTCCGGTGGGCCAGGGGGCTACGAGCAGTACTTC
TRBJ2-1 . TRBV4-3 . CASSPVSGWNEQFF TGCGCCAGCAGCCCCGTCTCGGGATGGAATGAGCAGTTCTTC
TRBJ2-3 . TRBV7-2 TRBD1 CASSLPSGGFTDTQYF TGTGCCAGCAGCTTACCTTCAGGGGGCTTCACAGATACGCAGTATTTT
TRBJ2-1 . TRBV28 . CASTMGERPWNEQFF TGTGCCAGCACCATGGGCGAGCGACCTTGGAATGAGCAGTTCTTC
TRBJ2-4 few TRBV7-9 . CASSLDPALAKNIQYF TGTGCCAGCAGCTTAGATCCAGCGTTGGCCAAAAACATTCAGTACTTC
TRBJ2-3 once TRBV7-9 TRBD2 CATTTSGGVDTQYF TGTGCCACCACGACTAGCGGGGGCGTCGATACGCAGTATTTT
TRBJ2-5 few TRBV9 TRBD2 CASSDTGGPLETQYF TGTGCCAGCAGCGATACGGGGGGGCCATTGGAGACCCAGTACTTC
TRBJ2-7 few TRBV6-2/TRBV6-3 . CASRQGAEQYF TGTGCCAGCAGACAGGGTGCCGAGCAGTACTTC
TRBJ2-6 . TRBV20-1 . CSASISNSGANVLTF TGCAGTGCTAGCATCAGTAACTCTGGGGCCAACGTCCTGACTTTC
TRBJ1-2 . TRBV20-1 . CSADESRGVGGVSKTNYGYTF TGCAGTGCTGATGAATCGCGGGGGGTAGGCGGGGTGTCGAAAACTAACTATGGCTACACCTTC
TRBJ1-2 . TRBV20-1 . CSAYTGAQEGYTF TGCAGTGCCTACACGGGGGCTCAAGAAGGCTACACCTTC
TRBJ2-3 many TRBV7-2 TRBD2 CASSLGGLAGADTQYF TGTGCCAGCAGCTTAGGCGGACTAGCGGGGGCAGATACGCAGTATTTT
TRBJ2-7 . TRBV7-2 TRBD1 CASVKQGALNEQYF TGTGCCAGCGTTAAACAGGGGGCGCTTAACGAGCAGTACTTC
TRBJ1-6 . TRBV27 TRBD1 CASSAVTGGNSPLHF TGTGCCAGCTCTGCGGTGACAGGGGGAAATTCACCCCTCCACTTT
TRBJ1-2 few TRBV7-3 . CASSLRVGDGYTF TGTGCCAGCAGCTTAAGGGTGGGGGATGGCTACACCTTC
TRBJ2-7 . TRBV7-2 TRBD2 CASSPRLAGASSYEQYF TGTGCCAGCAGCCCAAGACTAGCGGGGGCCAGCTCCTACGAGCAGTACTTC
TRBJ1-5 . TRBV4-1 . CASSQEGTGVGQPQHF TGCGCCAGCAGCCAAGAGGGAACGGGTGTGGGACAGCCCCAGCATTTT
TRBJ2-4 few TRBV4-1 . CASFGPPENIQYF TGCGCCAGCTTCGGGCCACCGGAGAACATTCAGTACTTC
TRBJ1-2 . TRBV5-1 TRBD1 CASSPAGGPYGYTF TGCGCCAGCAGCCCCGCAGGGGGCCCCTATGGCTACACCTTC
TRBJ1-2 . TRBV20-1 . CSATPWLDGYTF TGCAGTGCTACCCCATGGCTGGATGGCTACACCTTC
TRBJ1-5 . TRBV4-3 . CASSQEVRGGNQPQHF TGCGCCAGCAGCCAAGAGGTCAGGGGTGGCAATCAGCCCCAGCATTTT
TRBJ2-4 . TRBV15 . CATSRDAGVTKNIQYF TGTGCCACCAGCAGAGATGCAGGGGTGACCAAAAACATTCAGTACTTC
TRBJ2-2 few TRBV7-2 . CASSFYGELFF TGTGCCAGCAGCTTCTACGGGGAGCTGTTTTTT
TRBJ2-3 . TRBV20-1 . CSARDRNWRGGTDTQYF TGCAGTGCTAGAGATAGGAATTGGCGGGGTGGCACAGATACGCAGTATTTT
TRBJ2-7 . TRBV14 . CASSPYWNYEQYF TGTGCCAGCAGCCCGTATTGGAACTACGAGCAGTACTTC
TRBJ2-1 . TRBV10-3 . CAISGPAGASDEQFF TGTGCCATCAGTGGACCGGCAGGGGCCTCAGATGAGCAGTTCTTC